Listed here are 5 T cell receptor beta chains from one sample, sequenced in a study of CD8 T cells in Susac syndrome. RNA, at about 0.5 to 1 ug, was reverse transcribed with random hexamers. TCRdb re-analysed the immunoSEQ multiplex PCR reads in MiXCR, keeping a single row per CDR3 protein. This sample has roughly 150,000 distinct CDR3 sequences; 95% to 96% occur once, and the top ten carry 0.14% to 0.15%. Sequencing input: CD8+ T cells from PBMCs. Receptor source: a human donor with multiple sclerosis.

In this sample, this clonotype turned up once. The chain combines TRBV5-1 with TRBJ1-2, with 8 bases identical to TRBD1. Germline trimming cut 0 bases from V and 13 bases from J; bases unmatched to any gene: 5. Germline loops: CDR1 SGHRS, CDR2 YFSETQ. This CDR3 region has 12 residues. In DNA form, the CDR3 reads TGCGCCAGCAGCTTGGCCAGGGGGCTAAGCACCTTC. Protein sequence: CASSLARGLSTF.

The J gene is TRBJ1-1, the V gene TRBV20-1; D may be TRBD1 (5 bases). The CDR3 runs to 12 residues. Trimming cost V 6 bases and J 6 bases, with 14 bases left between them. CDR1 and CDR2 from the germline V gene are DFQATT and SNEGSKA (reference sequence). In nucleotides, the CDR3 is TGCAGTGCGCTCGGGGGGGTCCCTGAAGCTTTCTTT. Amino acids: CSALGGVPEAFF.

This clonotype turned up a few times. CDR3 nucleotide sequence: TGTGCCAGCAGTTTAGTCGGGGGCCGCACAGATACGCAGTATTTT. Amino acids: CASSLVGGRTDTQYF. This rearrangement joins TRBV27 to TRBJ2-3, with D possibly being TRBD1 or TRBD2 (6 bases each). Germline assignment: CDR1 MNHEY and CDR2 SMNVEV (reference sequence). Trimming took 2 bases from V and 1 from J, leaving 10 bases between them. This CDR3 contains 15 residues.

The V gene is TRBV27, the J gene TRBJ2-2, with 8 bases identical to TRBD1. The J segment lost 6 bases and the V segment lost 3 bases, leaving 6 bases of the junction unmatched. Germline assignment: CDR1 MNHEY and CDR2 SMNVEV (reference sequence). This CDR3 has 15 residues. The CDR3 region is CASSLDRALAGELFF. The DNA for the CDR3 is TGTGCCAGCAGTTTGGACAGGGCGTTAGCCGGGGAGCTGTTTTTT.

This chain joins TRBV20-1 and TRBJ2-5; maybe TRBD1 (6 bases). The germline V gene has CDR1 DFQATT and CDR2 SNEGSKA (reference sequence). The germline V and J ends were trimmed by 6 bases and 7 bases, with 12 bases remaining between them. The CDR3 loop spans 11 amino acids. CDR3 sequence: CSAPGDGTQYF. The CDR3 DNA reads as TGCAGTGCGCCAGGGGACGGGACCCAGTACTTC.